The 31 T cell receptor beta chains in this list originate from one sample, sequenced in a study of T cells in Graves' hyperthyroidism and ophthalmopathy. RNA transcripts yielded amplified TCR beta CDR3 regions. During a first-round RT-PCR of the TCR CDR3, the HTBI primer set was used. TCRdb recomputed calls from the multiplex PCR reads with MiXCR, one row per CDR3 protein. The sample contains hundreds of thousands of distinct CDR3 sequences, roughly 15% of which appear only once. The sample comprised blood. These TCRs come from a woman under 30 with Graves' hyperthyroidism.

In its sample, this clonotype was seen a few times. This chain joins TRBV19 and TRBJ2-2, with TRBD2 matching 13 bases. The CDR3 has 15 amino acids. Germline assignment: CDR1 LNHDA and CDR2 SQIVND (reference sequence). Unmatched junction bases numbered 7, after V lost 10 bases and J lost 5 bases. CDR3 in amino acids: CATGTSGKGTGELFF. Written as DNA, the CDR3 is TGTGCCACTGGGACTAGCGGGAAGGGAACCGGGGAGCTGTTTTTT.

The gene calls are TRBV6-2 or TRBV6-3 and TRBJ2-1; 7 bases agree with TRBD2. The length of the CDR3 is 17 residues. V shed 0 bases and J 7 bases; nucleotides not matched to a gene: 12. Germline CDR1 reads MNHEY; CDR2 reads SVGEGT. Written as DNA, the CDR3 is TGTGCCAGCAGTTACTCGAAATGGCGGGAGCCCGGAAATGAGCAGTTCTTC. Protein sequence: CASSYSKWREPGNEQFF.

The chain couples TRBV5-1 to TRBJ2-1, with TRBD2 matching over 7 bases. The CDR3 contains 16 residues. CDR1 and CDR2 from the germline V gene are SGHRS and YFSETQ. V dropped 4 bases and J dropped 1; count of bases not matched to a gene: 8. The CDR3 region has the DNA TGCGCCAGCAGCACCGGGGAGCGGGGTTCCTACAATGAGCAGTTCTTC. Its protein product is CASSTGERGSYNEQFF.

The chain carries TRBV6-1 and TRBJ2-7; either TRBD1 or TRBD2 may supply D (5 bases each). Germline-derived CDR1 and CDR2 are MNHNS and SASEGT. This CDR3 is 14 amino acids long. V lost 6 bases and J lost 0, with 12 bases in between. The chain's CDR3 is CASRGDHPSYEQYF. The CDR3 nucleotides are TGTGCCAGCAGAGGGGACCACCCCTCCTACGAGCAGTACTTC.

Only a few counts were recorded for this clonotype. The J gene is TRBJ2-1, the V gene TRBV29-1, with 9 bases identical to TRBD1. Trimming took 7 bases from V and 9 from J; bases not matched to a gene: 13. Germline V gives CDR1 SQVTM, CDR2 ANQGSEA. CDR3 length: 14 residues. The CDR3 DNA reads TGCAGCGGGCTGGGACAGGGAGATGTGGGTGAGCAGTTCTTC. This codes for CSGLGQGDVGEQFF.

This clonotype has a count of ten or more. This chain joins TRBV27 and TRBJ2-7; tentative D call: TRBD1 (6 bases). Germline V gene data show CDR1 as MNHEY and CDR2 as SMNVEV (reference sequence). The CDR3 covers 15 residues. Between the trimmed V and J ends, which lost 6 bases and 1 base, there was a span of 16 bases. The CDR3, as DNA: TGTGCCAGCAGCTATGGGACACTCTTTTCCTACGAGCAGTACTTC. Amino acids: CASSYGTLFSYEQYF.

In this sample, this clonotype turned up a few times. This may stem from a read error, because a much larger clone lies one nucleotide away. The chain joins TRBV12-3 or TRBV12-4 to TRBJ2-1; D might be TRBD2 (5 bases). This CDR3 contains 16 residues. The CDR3 protein is CASGLRPLGWRNEQFF. Written as DNA, the CDR3 is TGTGCCAGCGGTTTAAGGCCCCTGGGGTGGAGGAATGAGCAGTTCTTC.

This clonotype has more than one count but fewer than ten. A much larger clone is a single base away; this may be a read error. The chain employs TRBV11-2 and TRBJ2-7; 7 bases agree with TRBD1. CDR1 is SGHAT, CDR2 FQNNGV, per germline. Trimming removed 5 bases from V and 5 bases from J; junction bases left unmatched: 9. The CDR3 spans 14 residues. As DNA, the CDR3 is TGTGCCAGCAGCCGCCCCGGGACAGCTAACGAGCAGTACTTC. It encodes CASSRPGTANEQYF.

V usage is TRBV29-1 and J usage is TRBJ2-1, with D tentatively TRBD2 (5 bases). V lost 4 bases and J lost 0, with 7 bases in between. Germline V lookup: CDR1 SQVTM, CDR2 ANQGSEA. This CDR3 spans 13 amino acids. CDR3 sequence: CSVGESSYNEQFF. The CDR3 coding sequence is TGCAGCGTTGGGGAGAGCTCCTACAATGAGCAGTTCTTC.

This chain uses TRBV3-1 with TRBJ2-6; perhaps D is TRBD1 or TRBD2 (5 bases each). From germline, CDR1 is LGHDT and CDR2 YNNKEL (reference sequence). V was trimmed by 4 bases and J by 0 bases, leaving 7 bases between them. The length of the CDR3 is 15 residues. The CDR3 protein is CASSRGYSGANVLTF. The CDR3 region has the DNA TGTGCCAGCAGCCGGGGGTACTCTGGGGCCAACGTCCTGACTTTC.

The rearrangement joins TRBV6-1 to TRBJ2-1; TRBD1 matches 8 bases. The length of the CDR3 is 15 residues. Germline V gene data show CDR1 as MNHNS and CDR2 as SASEGT. With 7 bases clipped from V and 3 bases from J, the junction kept 8 bases outside the gene matches. The CDR3 DNA follows: TGTGCCAGCAACCCTACAGGGGGGAACTACAATGAGCAGTTCTTC. Translation gives CASNPTGGNYNEQFF.

This clonotype was detected ten times or more. Sequence at one end of the junction differs from germline and may be a read error. The chain uses TRBV30 and TRBJ2-1; 11 nucleotides line up with TRBD2. The CDR3 length is 17 residues. The germline V gene encodes CDR1 GTSNPN and CDR2 SVGIG (reference sequence). CDR3 DNA: TGTGCGTGGACTAGCGGGTTTCTTTCAAGCTCCTACAATGAGCAGTTCTTC. Translated: CAWTSGFLSSSYNEQFF.

The table lists this clonotype with many counts. J is TRBJ2-1 and V is TRBV18; 10 positions match TRBD2. The CDR3 totals 15 residues. Germline V CDR1 and CDR2: KGHSH, LQKENI. After removal of 9 bases from V and 8 bases from J, the junction contained 13 bases not matched to a gene. CDR3 in DNA: TGTGCCAGTAAACCAAGCGGGAGGGCCGTAGATGAGCAGTTCTTC. Amino acids: CASKPSGRAVDEQFF.

The chain links TRBV4-1 to TRBJ1-6; possibly TRBD1 for D (6 bases). The germline V and J ends were trimmed by 2 bases and 1 base, with 15 bases remaining between them. The V gene's germline CDR1 is MGHRA and CDR2 YSYEKL. The CDR3 is 18 residues long. Here the CDR3 DNA reads TGCGCCAGCAGCCAATTCCGCCTTGACAGGTCCTATAATTCACCCCTCCACTTT. Its translation is CASSQFRLDRSYNSPLHF.

This chain connects TRBV19 to TRBJ2-1; 9 bases are a match to TRBD1. The junction had 13 bases not matched to a gene; V was cut back by 2 bases and J by 5 bases. CDR3 length: 18 residues. Germline lookup yields CDR1 LNHDA and CDR2 SQIVND (reference sequence). This chain's CDR3 is CASSIFFTGGAGDNEQFF. CDR3 in DNA: TGTGCCAGTAGTATATTTTTCACAGGGGGCGCGGGGGACAATGAGCAGTTCTTC.

This clonotype occurred a few times. The chain employs TRBV7-9 and TRBJ2-7; 10 bases align to TRBD1. Germline V lookup: CDR1 SEHNR, CDR2 FQNEAQ (reference sequence). The CDR3 is made up of 16 amino acids. The J segment lost 3 bases and the V segment lost 5 bases, leaving 10 bases of the junction unmatched. CDR3 nucleotides: TGTGCCAGCAGCCCGATCGGACAGGGGGTCCTCTACGAGCAGTACTTC. Its translation is CASSPIGQGVLYEQYF.

Comments on this clonotype: The junction does not match germline at one end; this may be a read error. This chain uses TRBV4-1 with TRBJ1-2; TRBD1 might be the D (5 bases). Germline CDR1 MGHRA, CDR2 YSYEKL. This CDR3 is 16 amino acids long. CDR3 DNA sequence: TGTGCCAGCAGCCAGCCCGGGGGGAATCCATACTATGGCTACACCTTC. This gives the protein CASSQPGGNPYYGYTF.

This clonotype was seen repeatedly, ten times or more. This chain joins TRBV2 and TRBJ2-5; D remains ambiguous. V was shortened by 9 bases and J by 1 base, with 18 bases between the two germline ends. This CDR3 region has 15 residues. Per the germline V gene, CDR1 is SNHLY and CDR2 is FYNNEI. The CDR3, as DNA: TGTGCCAGTACCCCCTCCTCCGGTATCCAAGAGACCCAGTACTTC. Translating it yields CASTPSSGIQETQYF.

This clonotype has more than one count but fewer than ten. CDR3 protein: CASSWGGGHEQFF. The CDR3 DNA reads as TGTGCCAGCAGCTGGGGAGGCGGCCATGAGCAGTTCTTC. The chain joins TRBV7-9 to TRBJ2-1; tentative D call: TRBD2 (6 bases). V lost 4 bases, J lost 8 bases, and 12 bases lay in between. The germline V gene encodes CDR1 SEHNR and CDR2 FQNEAQ (reference sequence). The CDR3 loop spans 13 amino acids.

This chain links TRBV24-1 with TRBJ2-1; the match to TRBD2 covers 8 bases. The CDR3 loop spans 15 amino acids. Trimming took 6 bases from V and 9 from J; bases not matched to a gene: 12. Germline CDR1 is KGHDR and CDR2 is SFDVKD. CDR3 in DNA: TGTGCCACCAGTCCTACGGGAGGGAGTCAGATTGAGCAGTTCTTC. As protein: CATSPTGGSQIEQFF.

This clonotype was found many times. This chain connects TRBV3-1 to TRBJ2-7; unclear D gene. The CDR3 runs 14 residues. In germline, CDR1 is LGHDT, CDR2 YNNKEL (reference sequence). Trimming removed 0 bases from V and 0 bases from J, with 6 bases in between. CDR3 DNA sequence: TGTGCCAGCAGCCAAGATAGCTCCTCCTACGAGCAGTACTTC. This encodes CASSQDSSSYEQYF.

This chain connects TRBV3-1 to TRBJ2-6, with D uncertain. V dropped 4 bases and J dropped 3 bases, with 10 bases sitting between them. Germline values: CDR1 LGHDT, CDR2 YNNKEL (reference sequence). CDR3 length: 15 residues. CDR3 protein: CASSPTTFGANVLTF. The CDR3 nucleotides read TGTGCCAGCAGCCCCACTACATTTGGGGCCAACGTCCTGACTTTC.

This clonotype came up a few times. V gene TRBV29-1 combines with J gene TRBJ2-2, with 10 bases identical to TRBD2. J lost 0 bases, V lost 1 base, and 5 bases had no gene match. The CDR3 has 17 amino acids. Germline-derived CDR1 and CDR2 are SQVTM and ANQGSEA. The CDR3 here is CSVEGTSGSANTGELFF. The CDR3 DNA sequence: TGCAGCGTTGAAGGGACTAGCGGATCAGCGAACACCGGGGAGCTGTTTTTT.

This clonotype was counted at least ten times. The chain combines TRBV30 with TRBJ2-7; TRBD2 agrees at 8 bases. Germline V gene lookup returns CDR1 GTSNPN and CDR2 SVGIG (reference sequence). This CDR3 is built from 13 residues. V trimming: 2 bases; J trimming: 5 bases; junction bases outside the gene matches: 5. This CDR3 reads CAWSITGGDEQYF. CDR3 nucleotide sequence: TGTGCCTGGAGTATAACGGGAGGGGACGAGCAGTACTTC.

The sample holds a few counts of this clonotype. The gene calls are TRBV3-1 and TRBJ1-2, with D unresolved. CDR1 and CDR2 (germline): LGHDT, YNNKEL (reference sequence). V was trimmed by 1 base and J by 6 bases, leaving 9 bases between them. The CDR3 has 13 residues. The chain's CDR3 is CASSQVRLDGYTF. The DNA of the CDR3 is TGTGCCAGCAGCCAAGTCAGACTTGATGGCTACACCTTC. Complete variable domain (other parts from reference TRBV3-1 and TRBJ1-2): DTAVSQTPKYLVTQMGNDKSIKCEQNLGHDTMYWYKQDSKKFLKIMFSYNNKELIINETVPNRFSPKSPDKAHLNLHINSLELGDSAVYFCASSQVRLDGYTFGSGTRLTVV.

This clonotype has at least ten counts. The V call is TRBV3-1, the J call TRBJ2-1, with 14 bases fitting TRBD2. The trim removed 4 bases at V and 7 bases at J, leaving 6 bases unmatched. The germline V gene encodes CDR1 LGHDT and CDR2 YNNKEL (reference sequence). This CDR3 comprises 16 residues. The CDR3 spells CASSRPGLAGVNEQFF. DNA for the CDR3: TGTGCCAGCAGCCGACCGGGACTAGCGGGAGTGAATGAGCAGTTCTTC.

As for this clonotype: This may come from a read error, since a much larger clone is one base off. V and J are TRBV7-9 and TRBJ2-1; 13 bases match TRBD2. Per germline, CDR1 SEHNR and CDR2 FQNEAQ (reference sequence). This CDR3 is 19 amino acids long. In DNA, the CDR3 is TGTGTCAGCCGCCCTAGGACTAGCGGGAGAGGAGTCTTCGACAATGAGCAGTTCTTC. Protein sequence: CVSRPRTSGRGVFDNEQFF.

This clonotype was seen at least ten times. V is TRBV12-5 and J is TRBJ2-5, with D possibly being TRBD1 (6 bases). Looked up from germline, CDR1 is LGHNT and CDR2 is FRNRAP. This CDR3 region has 16 residues. V lost 2 bases to trimming and J lost 3 bases, with 16 bases between them. The CDR3 nucleotides read TGTGCTAGTGGTTTGTTGGGACACATTAAGAAAGAGACCCAGTACTTC. Its translation: CASGLLGHIKKETQYF.

This clonotype has only a few counts. The genes are TRBV4-1 and TRBJ2-3; D is uncertain. Per germline, CDR1 MGHRA and CDR2 YSYEKL. The CDR3 is made up of 16 amino acids. Deletions cut 5 bases from V and 7 bases from J, with 22 bases between. The CDR3 loop is CASSKLTNRNENTQYF. As DNA, the CDR3 is TGCGCCAGCAGCAAGCTGACAAACCGTAACGAGAATACGCAGTATTTT.

Concerning this clonotype: A much bigger clone sits one base away, suggesting this may be a read error. This chain links TRBV28 with TRBJ2-7; no definite D call. Germline CDR1 reads MDHEN; CDR2 reads SYDVKM. CDR3 size: 15 residues. The CDR3 bases are TGTGCCAACAGTCCAATAACGGCACCATCCTACGAGCAGTACTTC. The encoded protein is CANSPITAPSYEQYF.

This clonotype was recorded a few times. The chain uses TRBV29-1 and TRBJ2-2; a weak D match, TRBD1 (6 bases). The CDR3 has 12 residues. Deletions cut 5 bases from V and 5 bases from J, with 9 bases between. Germline V gene lookup returns CDR1 SQVTM and CDR2 ANQGSEA. Here the CDR3 DNA reads TGCAGCGTTCAGCAGGGGACCGGGGAGCTGTTTTTT. Translation gives CSVQQGTGELFF.